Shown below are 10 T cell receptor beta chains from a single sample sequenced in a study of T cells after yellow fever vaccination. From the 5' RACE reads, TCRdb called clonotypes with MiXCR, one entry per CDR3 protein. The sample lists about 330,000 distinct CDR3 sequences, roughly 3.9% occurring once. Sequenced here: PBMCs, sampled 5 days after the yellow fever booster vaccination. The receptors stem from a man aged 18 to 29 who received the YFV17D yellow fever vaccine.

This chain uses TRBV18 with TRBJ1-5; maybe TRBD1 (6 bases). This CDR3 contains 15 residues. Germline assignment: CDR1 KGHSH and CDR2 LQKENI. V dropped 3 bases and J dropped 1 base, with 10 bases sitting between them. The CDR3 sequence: CASSPGQPSNQPQHF. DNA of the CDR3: TGTGCCAGCTCACCCGGACAGCCGAGCAATCAGCCCCAGCATTTT.

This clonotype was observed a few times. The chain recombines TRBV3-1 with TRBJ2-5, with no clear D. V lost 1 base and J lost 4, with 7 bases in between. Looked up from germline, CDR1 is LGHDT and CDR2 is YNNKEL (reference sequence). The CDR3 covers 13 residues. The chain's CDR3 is CASSQGGGETQYF. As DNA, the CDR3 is TGTGCCAGCAGCCAAGGAGGTGGAGAGACCCAGTACTTC.

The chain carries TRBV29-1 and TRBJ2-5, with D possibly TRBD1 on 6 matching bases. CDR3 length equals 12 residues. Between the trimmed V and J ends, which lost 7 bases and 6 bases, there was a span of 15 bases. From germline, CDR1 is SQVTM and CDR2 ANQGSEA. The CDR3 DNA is TGCAGCGGAGGGGGAACAGGTCAGACCCAGTACTTC. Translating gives CSGGGTGQTQYF.

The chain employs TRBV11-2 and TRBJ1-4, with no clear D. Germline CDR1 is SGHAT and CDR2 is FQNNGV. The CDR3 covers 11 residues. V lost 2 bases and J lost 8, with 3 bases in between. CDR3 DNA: TGTGCCAGCAGCTTATACGAAAAACTGTTTTTT. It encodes CASSLYEKLFF. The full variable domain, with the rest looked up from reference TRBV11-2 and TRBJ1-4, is EAGVAQSPRYKIIEKRQSVAFWCNPISGHATLYWYQQILGQGPKLLIQFQNNGVVDDSQLPKDRFSAERLKGVDSTLKIQPAKLEDSAVYLCASSLYEKLFFGSGTQLSVL.

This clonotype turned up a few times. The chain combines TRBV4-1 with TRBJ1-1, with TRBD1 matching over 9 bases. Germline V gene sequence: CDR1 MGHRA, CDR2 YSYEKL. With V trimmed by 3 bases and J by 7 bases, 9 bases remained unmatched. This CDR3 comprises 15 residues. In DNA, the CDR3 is TGCGCCAGCAGCCAGACCGGGACAGGGTCGATTGAAGCTTTCTTT. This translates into CASSQTGTGSIEAFF.

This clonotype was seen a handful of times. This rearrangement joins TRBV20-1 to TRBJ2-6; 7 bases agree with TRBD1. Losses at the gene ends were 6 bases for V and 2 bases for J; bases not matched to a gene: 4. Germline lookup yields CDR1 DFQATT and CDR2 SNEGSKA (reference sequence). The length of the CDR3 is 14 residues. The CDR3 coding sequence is TGCAGTGCCACAGGGGTCCCTGGGGCCAACGTCCTGACTTTC. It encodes CSATGVPGANVLTF.

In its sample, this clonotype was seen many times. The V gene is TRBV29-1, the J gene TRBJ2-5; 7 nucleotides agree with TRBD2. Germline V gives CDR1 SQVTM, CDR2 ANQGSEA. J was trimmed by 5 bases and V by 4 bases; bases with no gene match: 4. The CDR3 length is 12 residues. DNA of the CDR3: TGCAGCGTTGTAAGGGAGGGGGAGACCCAGTACTTC. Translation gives CSVVREGETQYF.

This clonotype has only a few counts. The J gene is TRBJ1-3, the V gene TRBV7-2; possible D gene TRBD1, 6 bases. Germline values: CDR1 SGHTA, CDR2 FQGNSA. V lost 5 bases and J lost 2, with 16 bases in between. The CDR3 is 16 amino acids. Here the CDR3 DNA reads TGTGCCAGCAGCGCACAGGGAGGTGCTGCTGGAAACACCATATATTTT. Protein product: CASSAQGGAAGNTIYF.

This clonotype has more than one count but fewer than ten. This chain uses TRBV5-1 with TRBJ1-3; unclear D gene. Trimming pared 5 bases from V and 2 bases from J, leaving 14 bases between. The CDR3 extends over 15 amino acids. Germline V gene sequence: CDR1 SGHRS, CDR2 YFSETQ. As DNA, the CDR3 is TGCGCCAGCAGATTTGGGTCCAGTGCTGGAAACACCATATATTTT. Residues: CASRFGSSAGNTIYF.

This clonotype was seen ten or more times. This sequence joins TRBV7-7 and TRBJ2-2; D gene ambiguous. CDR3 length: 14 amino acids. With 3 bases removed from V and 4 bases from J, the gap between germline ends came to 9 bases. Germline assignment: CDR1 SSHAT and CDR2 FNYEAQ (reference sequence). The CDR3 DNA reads TGTGCCAGCAGCTTGGTGGCGGCCACCGGGGAGCTGTTTTTT. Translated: CASSLVAATGELFF.